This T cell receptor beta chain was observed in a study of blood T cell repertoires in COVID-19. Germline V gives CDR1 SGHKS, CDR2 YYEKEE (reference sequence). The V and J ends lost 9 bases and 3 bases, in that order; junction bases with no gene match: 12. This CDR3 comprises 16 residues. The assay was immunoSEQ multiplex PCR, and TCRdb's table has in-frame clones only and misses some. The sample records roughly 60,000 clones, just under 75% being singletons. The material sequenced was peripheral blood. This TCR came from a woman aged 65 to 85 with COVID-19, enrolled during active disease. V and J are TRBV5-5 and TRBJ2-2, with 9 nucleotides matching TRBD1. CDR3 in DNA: TGTGCCACTAACAGGGGGCGGGATAGAGACACCGGGGAGCTGTTTTTT. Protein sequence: CATNRGRDRDTGELFF.